These T cell receptor beta chains were read from a single sample in a study of blood T cell repertoires in COVID-19. TCRdb keeps only in-frame clones here, not all; method: immunoSEQ multiplex PCR. The sample records some 250,000 clones, about 86% being singletons. Sequencing was done on a sample of peripheral blood. These receptors were taken from a man aged 45-65 years with active or convalescent COVID-19. Both conserved end residues are part of each CDR3. The order of the fields is D gene, clone size, V gene, J gene, CDR3 protein, CDR3 DNA. A D gene is named only where the DNA matches it firmly. A row's size may be missing; if present it is once, few, many or a size class.

-	-	TRBV18	TRBJ1-1	CASSMREGNTEAFF	TGTGCCAGCTCAATGCGAGAGGGGAACACTGAAGCTTTCTTT
-	-	TRBV20-1	TRBJ1-4	CSASYGEKLFF	TGCAGTGCTAGTTACGGGGAAAAACTGTTTTTT
-	few	TRBV6-6	TRBJ2-2	CASSYSGGANTGELFF	TGTGCCAGCAGTTACTCGGGGGGAGCGAACACCGGGGAGCTGTTTTTT
-	-	TRBV18	TRBJ2-1	CASSPDNEQFF	TGTGCCAGCTCGCCGGACAATGAGCAGTTCTTC
TRBD1	-	TRBV11-3	TRBJ2-7	CASRPYQDRGLEQYF	TGTGCCAGCAGACCTTACCAGGACAGGGGGCTCGAGCAGTACTTC
-	-	TRBV28	TRBJ1-1	CASSTFHRDPTEAFF	TGTGCCAGCAGCACCTTTCACAGGGACCCCACTGAAGCTTTCTTT
-	-	TRBV7-9	TRBJ1-3	CASSTGQSFSGNTIYF	TGTGCCAGCAGCACCGGACAGTCGTTCTCTGGAAACACCATATATTTT
-	-	TRBV4-2	TRBJ1-2	CASSDYAEPNYGYTF	TGTGCCAGCAGCGATTATGCAGAACCTAACTATGGCTACACCTTC
-	few	TRBV6-2/TRBV6-3	TRBJ1-5	CASSPRGQPQHF	TGTGCCAGCAGCCCCCGCGGGCAGCCCCAGCATTTT
-	few	TRBV7-8	TRBJ1-1	CASSLVPGGNTEAFF	TGTGCCAGCAGCTTAGTTCCAGGAGGGAACACTGAAGCTTTCTTT
-	-	TRBV30	TRBJ2-7	CAWSGGRDEQYF	TGTGCCTGGAGTGGAGGCAGGGACGAGCAGTACTTC
-	-	TRBV12-3/TRBV12-4	TRBJ1-2	CASSLGRVYGYTF	TGTGCCAGCAGTTTAGGCAGGGTCTATGGCTACACCTTC
TRBD1	-	TRBV14	TRBJ2-7	CASSQLTGPYEQYF	TGTGCCAGCAGCCAATTGACAGGGCCCTACGAGCAGTACTTC
-	-	TRBV5-1	TRBJ1-2	CASSLDPRDGYTF	TGCGCCAGCAGCTTGGACCCCAGGGATGGCTACACCTTC
-	-	TRBV5-1	TRBJ2-7	CASSWPDRPNSEQYF	TGCGCCAGCAGCTGGCCTGACAGGCCCAACTCCGAGCAGTACTTC
-	-	TRBV6-2/TRBV6-3	TRBJ2-5	CASSYPWQRAQETQYF	TGTGCCAGCAGTTACCCCTGGCAGAGGGCACAAGAGACCCAGTACTTC
-	-	TRBV28	TRBJ1-5	CASSFSGVGNQPQHF	TGTGCCAGCAGTTTTTCCGGGGTCGGCAATCAGCCCCAGCATTTT